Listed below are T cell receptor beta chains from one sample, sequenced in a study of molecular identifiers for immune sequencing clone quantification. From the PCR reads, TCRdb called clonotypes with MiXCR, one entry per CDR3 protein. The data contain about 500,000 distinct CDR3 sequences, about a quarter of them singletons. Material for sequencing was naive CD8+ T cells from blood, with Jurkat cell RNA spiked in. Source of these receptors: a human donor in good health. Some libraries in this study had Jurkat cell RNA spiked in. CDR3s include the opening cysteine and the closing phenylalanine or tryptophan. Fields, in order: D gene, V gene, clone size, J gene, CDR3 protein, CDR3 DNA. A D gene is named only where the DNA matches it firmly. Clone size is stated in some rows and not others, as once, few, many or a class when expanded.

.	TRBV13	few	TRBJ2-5	CASSSPGGRETQYF	TGTGCCAGCAGCTCCCCCGGGGGACGGGAGACCCAGTACTTC
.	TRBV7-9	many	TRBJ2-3	CASSLLAPDTQYF	TGTGCCAGCAGCTTACTCGCCCCAGATACGCAGTATTTT
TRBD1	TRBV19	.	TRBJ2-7	CASTGTGDSYEQYF	TGTGCCAGTACTGGGACAGGGGATTCCTACGAGCAGTACTTC
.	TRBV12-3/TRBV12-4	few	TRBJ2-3	CASSFEGPTDTQYF	TGTGCCAGCAGTTTCGAAGGCCCGACGGATACGCAGTATTTT
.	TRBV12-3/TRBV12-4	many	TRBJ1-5	CASSSTRPNQPQHF	TGTGCCAGCAGTTCCACTCGACCCAATCAGCCCCAGCATTTT
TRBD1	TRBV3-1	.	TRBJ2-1	CASSPDGQGTGDEQFF	TGTGCCAGCAGCCCAGACGGACAGGGGACGGGGGATGAGCAGTTCTTC
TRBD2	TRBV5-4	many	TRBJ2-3	CASSWGLNSDTQYF	TGTGCCAGCAGCTGGGGACTAAATTCGGATACGCAGTATTTT
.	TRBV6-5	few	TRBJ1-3	CASSYLGAAGNTIYF	TGTGCCAGCAGTTACCTCGGGGCTGCTGGAAACACCATATATTTT
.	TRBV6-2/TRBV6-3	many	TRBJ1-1	CASREGGTEAFF	TGTGCCAGCAGAGAGGGAGGCACTGAAGCTTTCTTT
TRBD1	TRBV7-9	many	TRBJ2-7	CASVEGAGYEQYF	TGTGCCAGCGTCGAGGGGGCCGGGTACGAGCAGTACTTC
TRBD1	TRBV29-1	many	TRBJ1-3	CSVVGQSGNTIYF	TGCAGCGTTGTGGGACAGTCAGGAAACACCATATATTTT